This T cell receptor (beta chain) comes out of a study of T cell responses to AZD1222 COVID-19 vaccine. Study-level points and caveats: Close to half of spike-specific TCRs reportedly recognize unmutated variant regions. Donors skewed white British and female; clonal diversity was possibly underestimated. Compared with day 0, the breadth and depth of the Spike-specific TCR repertoire rose significantly after two doses of AZD1222.

The protocol was immunoSEQ multiplex PCR, while the TCRdb copy is restricted to in-frame clones and leaves out a portion. The profile shows about 70,000 clones, approximately 83% of them singletons. V was shortened by 3 bases and J by 3 bases, with 9 bases between the two germline ends. There are 14 residues in the CDR3. Germline CDR1 reads SEHNR; CDR2 reads FQNEAQ (reference sequence). In the case of this clone: Antigen unknown.

The sequence came from an adult who received the AZD1222 COVID-19 vaccine. The chain couples TRBV7-9 to TRBJ2-1; weak D call: TRBD1 (5 bases). The sample was peripheral blood, taken 28 days after the second AZD1222 dose. For the CDR3, the DNA is TGTGCCAGCAGCTTCAGGGATCACTACAATGAGCAGTTCTTC. As protein: CASSFRDHYNEQFF.